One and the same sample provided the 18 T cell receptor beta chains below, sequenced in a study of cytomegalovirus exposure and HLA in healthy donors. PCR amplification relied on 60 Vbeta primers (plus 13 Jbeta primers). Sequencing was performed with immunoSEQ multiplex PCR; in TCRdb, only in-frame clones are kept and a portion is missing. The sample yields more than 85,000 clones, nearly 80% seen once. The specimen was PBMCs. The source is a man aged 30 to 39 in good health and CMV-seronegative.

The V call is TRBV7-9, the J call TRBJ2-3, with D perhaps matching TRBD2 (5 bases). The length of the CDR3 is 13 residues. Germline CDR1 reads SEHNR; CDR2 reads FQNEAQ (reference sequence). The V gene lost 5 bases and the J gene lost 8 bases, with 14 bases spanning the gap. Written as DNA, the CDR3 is TGTGCCAGCAGCCCCTCTAGCTTCCCTACGCAGTATTTT. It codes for CASSPSSFPTQYF.

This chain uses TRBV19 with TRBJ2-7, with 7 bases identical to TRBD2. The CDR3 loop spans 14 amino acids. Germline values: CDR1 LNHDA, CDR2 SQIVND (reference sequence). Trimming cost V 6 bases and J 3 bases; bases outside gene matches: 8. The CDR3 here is CASSAGDGGYEQYF. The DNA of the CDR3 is TGTGCCAGTAGCGCGGGAGATGGAGGCTACGAGCAGTACTTC.

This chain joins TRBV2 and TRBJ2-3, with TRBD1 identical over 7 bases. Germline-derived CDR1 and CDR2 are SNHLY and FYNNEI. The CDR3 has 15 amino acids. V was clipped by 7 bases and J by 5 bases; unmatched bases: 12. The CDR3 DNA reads TGTGCCAGCACCTCGGGACAGCGGATCCAAGATACGCAGTATTTT. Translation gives CASTSGQRIQDTQYF.

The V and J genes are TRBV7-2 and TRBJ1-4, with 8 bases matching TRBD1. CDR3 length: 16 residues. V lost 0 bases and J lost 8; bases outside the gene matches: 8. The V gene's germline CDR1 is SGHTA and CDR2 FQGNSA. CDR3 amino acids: CASSLAQNRGEEKLFF. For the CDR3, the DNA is TGTGCCAGCAGCTTAGCGCAGAACAGGGGGGAGGAAAAACTGTTTTTT.

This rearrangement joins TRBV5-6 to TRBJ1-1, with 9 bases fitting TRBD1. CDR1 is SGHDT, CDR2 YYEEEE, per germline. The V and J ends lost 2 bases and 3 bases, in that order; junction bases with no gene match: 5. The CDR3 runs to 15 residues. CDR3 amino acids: CASSFEDRGYTEAFF. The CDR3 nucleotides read TGTGCCAGCAGCTTCGAGGACAGGGGTTACACTGAAGCTTTCTTT.

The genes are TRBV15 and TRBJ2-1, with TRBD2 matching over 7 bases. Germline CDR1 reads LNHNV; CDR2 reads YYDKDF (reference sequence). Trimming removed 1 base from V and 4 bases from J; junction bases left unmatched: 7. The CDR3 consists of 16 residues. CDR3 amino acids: CATSRGRGEGYNEQFF. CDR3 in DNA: TGTGCCACCAGCAGAGGTCGGGGGGAGGGGTACAATGAGCAGTTCTTC. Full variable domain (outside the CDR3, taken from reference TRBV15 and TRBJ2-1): DAMVIQNPRYQVTQFGKPVTLSCSQTLNHNVMYWYQQKSSQAPKLLFHYYDKDFNNEADTPDNFQSRRPNTSFCFLDIRSPGLGDTAMYLCATSRGRGEGYNEQFFGPGTRLTVL.

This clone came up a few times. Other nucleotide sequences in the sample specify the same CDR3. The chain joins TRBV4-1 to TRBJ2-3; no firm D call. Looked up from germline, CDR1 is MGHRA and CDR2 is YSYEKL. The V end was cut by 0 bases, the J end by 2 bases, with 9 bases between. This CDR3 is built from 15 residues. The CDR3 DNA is TGCGCCAGCAGCCAAGATCAGGCTACCACAGATACGCAGTATTTT. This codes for CASSQDQATTDTQYF.

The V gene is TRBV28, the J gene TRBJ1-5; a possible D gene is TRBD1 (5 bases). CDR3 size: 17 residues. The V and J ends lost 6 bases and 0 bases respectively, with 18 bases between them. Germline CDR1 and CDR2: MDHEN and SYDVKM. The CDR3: CASSLDTKDDSNQPQHF. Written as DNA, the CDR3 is TGTGCCAGCAGCTTGGACACCAAAGACGATAGCAATCAGCCCCAGCATTTT.

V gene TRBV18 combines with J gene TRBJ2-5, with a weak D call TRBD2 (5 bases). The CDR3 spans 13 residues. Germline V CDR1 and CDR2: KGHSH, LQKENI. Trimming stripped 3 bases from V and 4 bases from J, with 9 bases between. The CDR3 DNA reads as TGTGCCAGCTCACCGGGAGCAGGAGAGACCCAGTACTTC. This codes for CASSPGAGETQYF. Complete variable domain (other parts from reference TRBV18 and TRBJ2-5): NAGVMQNPRHLVRRRGQEARLRCSPMKGHSHVYWYRQLPEEGLKFMVYLQKENIIDESGMPKERFSAEFPKEGPSILRIQQVVRGDSAAYFCASSPGAGETQYFGPGTRLLVL.

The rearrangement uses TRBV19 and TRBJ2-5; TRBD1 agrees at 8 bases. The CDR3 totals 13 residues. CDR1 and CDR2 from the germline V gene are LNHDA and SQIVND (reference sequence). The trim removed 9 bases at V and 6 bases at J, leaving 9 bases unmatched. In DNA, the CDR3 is TGTGCCAGCCACGACAGGGGCAGGCAGACCCAGTACTTC. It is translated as CASHDRGRQTQYF.

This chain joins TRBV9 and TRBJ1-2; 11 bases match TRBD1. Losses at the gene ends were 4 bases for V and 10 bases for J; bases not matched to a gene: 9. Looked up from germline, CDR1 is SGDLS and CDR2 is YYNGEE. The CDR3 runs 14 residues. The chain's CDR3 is CASSPSGTGGIYTF. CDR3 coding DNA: TGTGCCAGCAGCCCCTCAGGGACAGGGGGGATCTACACCTTC.

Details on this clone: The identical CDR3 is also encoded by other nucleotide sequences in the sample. CDR3 amino acids: CASVGGLAGVNEQFF. The CDR3 bases are TGTGCTAGTGTCGGGGGACTAGCGGGAGTCAATGAGCAGTTCTTC. The rearrangement uses TRBV12-5 and TRBJ2-1, with 14 bases aligning to TRBD2. The V segment lost 7 bases and the J segment 6 bases; nucleotides outside the gene matches: 5. The germline CDR1 and CDR2 sequences are LGHNT and FRNRAP. The CDR3 spans 15 residues.

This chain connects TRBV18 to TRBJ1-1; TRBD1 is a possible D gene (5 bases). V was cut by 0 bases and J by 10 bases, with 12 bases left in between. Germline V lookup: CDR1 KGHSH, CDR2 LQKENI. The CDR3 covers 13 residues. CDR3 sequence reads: CASSPPVREGAFF. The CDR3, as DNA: TGTGCCAGCTCACCACCGGTCAGGGAGGGAGCTTTCTTT.

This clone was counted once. Here the CDR3 DNA reads TGTGCCAGCAGTTACCGGGAAGTGGGCGAGCAGTACTTC. Translation: CASSYREVGEQYF. The V gene is TRBV6-5, the J gene TRBJ2-7; TRBD2 is a possible D gene (5 bases). There are 13 residues in the CDR3. V was shortened by 2 bases and J by 6 bases, with 11 bases between the two germline ends. The germline V gene encodes CDR1 MNHEY and CDR2 SVGAGI.

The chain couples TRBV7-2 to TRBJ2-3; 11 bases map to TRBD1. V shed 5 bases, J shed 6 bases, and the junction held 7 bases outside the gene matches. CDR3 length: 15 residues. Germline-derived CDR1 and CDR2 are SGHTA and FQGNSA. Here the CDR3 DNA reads TGTGCCAGCAGCCCCGGGACAGGGGGTACGGATACGCAGTATTTT. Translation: CASSPGTGGTDTQYF.

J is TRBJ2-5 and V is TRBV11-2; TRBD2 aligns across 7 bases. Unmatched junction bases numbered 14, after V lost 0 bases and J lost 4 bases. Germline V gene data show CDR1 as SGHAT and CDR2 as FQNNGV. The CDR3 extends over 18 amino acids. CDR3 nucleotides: TGTGCCAGCAGCTTAGACTACAGGTGGCGGGAGCAGGGAGAGACCCAGTACTTC. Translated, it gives CASSLDYRWREQGETQYF.

This chain's CDR3 is CASSRNRQGRTEAFF. The CDR3, as DNA: TGTGCCAGCAGCCGCAACCGACAGGGAAGGACTGAAGCTTTCTTT. This chain connects TRBV6-5 to TRBJ1-1; TRBD1 matches 7 bases. CDR3 length: 15 residues. J gave up 5 bases and V 6 bases, and 12 bases lay outside the gene matches. Germline V lookup: CDR1 MNHEY, CDR2 SVGAGI.

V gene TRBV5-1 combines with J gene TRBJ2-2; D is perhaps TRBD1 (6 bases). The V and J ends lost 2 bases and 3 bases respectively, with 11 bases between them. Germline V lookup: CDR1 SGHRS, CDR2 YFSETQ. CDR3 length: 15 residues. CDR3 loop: CASSFGQRYTGELFF. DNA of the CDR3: TGCGCCAGCAGCTTCGGACAGCGTTACACCGGGGAGCTGTTTTTT.